This T cell receptor beta chain was observed in a study of blood T cell repertoires in COVID-19. Across the whole study: PBMCs, B-cell-depleted T cells, or T cells provided the cDNA or gDNA that made up the material.

In the study's own analysis: Quantification of nucleated cells was approximated via reference gene primer amplification. The repertoire was sequenced with immunoSEQ multiplex PCR; TCRdb's copy has only in-frame clones and lacks some. V and J calls and clone size are copied from that table; D and trimming were computed from the DNA. The data hold 60,000 to 70,000 clones, with 80% to 90% observed a single time. V was cut by 4 bases and J by 2 bases, with 9 bases left in between. Per the germline V gene, CDR1 is MNHEY and CDR2 is SVGEGT. The CDR3 loop spans 13 amino acids. What was sequenced was peripheral blood. The rearrangement uses TRBV6-2 or TRBV6-3 and TRBJ2-7, with D perhaps TRBD1 (6 bases). This sequence originates from a woman older than 75 with active COVID-19. Here the CDR3 DNA reads TGTGCCAGCAGTTGGACAGACCCCTACGAGCAGTACTTC. Encoded protein: CASSWTDPYEQYF.